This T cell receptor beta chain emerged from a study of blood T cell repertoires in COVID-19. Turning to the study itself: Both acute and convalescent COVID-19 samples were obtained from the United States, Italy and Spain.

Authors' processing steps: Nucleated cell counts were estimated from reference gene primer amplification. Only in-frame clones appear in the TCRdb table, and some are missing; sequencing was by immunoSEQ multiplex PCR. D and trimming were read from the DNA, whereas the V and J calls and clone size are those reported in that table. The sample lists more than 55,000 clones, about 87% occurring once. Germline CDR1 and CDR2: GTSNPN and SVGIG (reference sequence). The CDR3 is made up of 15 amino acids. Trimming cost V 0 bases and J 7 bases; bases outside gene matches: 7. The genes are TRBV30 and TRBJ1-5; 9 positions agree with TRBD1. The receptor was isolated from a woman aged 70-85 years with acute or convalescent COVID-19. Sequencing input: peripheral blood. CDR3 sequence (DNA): TGTGCCTGGAGTGTGGGACAGGGTACAGGGCAGCCCCAGCATTTT. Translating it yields CAWSVGQGTGQPQHF. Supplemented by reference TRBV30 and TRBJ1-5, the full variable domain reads SQTIHQWPATLVQPVGSPLSLECTVEGTSNPNLYWYRQAAGRGLQLLFYSVGIGQISSEVPQNLSASRPQDRQFILSSKKLLLSDSGFYLCAWSVGQGTGQPQHFGDGTRLSIL.